The 13 T cell receptor beta chains presented below share a single source sample, sequenced in a study of blood T cell repertoires in COVID-19. Clones were sequenced by immunoSEQ multiplex PCR, and TCRdb holds only the in-frame ones, with some missing. The table has 30,000 to 35,000 clones, approximately 80% seen once. The sequencing input was peripheral blood. These receptor sequences come from a woman in her sixties with acute or convalescent COVID-19.

The V and J genes are TRBV10-2 and TRBJ1-6; the D gene is possibly TRBD1 (5 bases). The germline V gene has CDR1 WSHSY and CDR2 SAAADI. The CDR3 length is 13 residues. Trimming shortened V by 5 bases and J by 7 bases, and 9 bases separated the two germline ends. The CDR3 loop reads CASSSRENSPLHF. CDR3 bases: TGCGCCAGCAGTTCCAGGGAAAATTCACCCCTCCACTTT.

This rearrangement joins TRBV5-7 to TRBJ1-4; the D gene is possibly TRBD1 (5 bases). TRBV5-7 carries the ORF label, with uncertain function. This CDR3 is built from 17 residues. Trimming removed 4 bases from V and 2 bases from J, with 18 bases in between. This CDR3 reads CASSPAEAGRTNEKLFF. CDR3 DNA sequence: TGTGCCAGCAGCCCGGCGGAAGCAGGGAGGACTAATGAAAAACTGTTTTTT.

The chain links TRBV18 to TRBJ1-4; D is undetermined. Between the trimmed V and J ends, which lost 3 bases and 4 bases, there was a span of 6 bases. This CDR3 spans 13 amino acids. Germline V gene data show CDR1 as KGHSH and CDR2 as LQKENI. CDR3: CASSPGLNEKLFF. The CDR3 DNA reads TGTGCCAGCTCACCGGGCCTTAATGAAAAACTGTTTTTT.

V gene TRBV28 combines with J gene TRBJ1-4, with D unclear. Trimming removed 5 bases at V and 6 bases at J, with 7 bases between. The CDR3 contains 12 residues. Looked up from germline, CDR1 is MDHEN and CDR2 is SYDVKM. The DNA for the CDR3 is TGTGCCAGCAGTCGATCGGATGAAAAACTGTTTTTT. Its translation: CASSRSDEKLFF.

The chain has TRBV19 and TRBJ1-4; possibly TRBD1 for D (5 bases). The CDR3 totals 13 residues. Germline V gene data show CDR1 as LNHDA and CDR2 as SQIVND (reference sequence). V was cut by 7 bases and J by 3 bases, with 9 bases left in between. The CDR3 region is CASMAGPNEKLFF. The CDR3 nucleotides are TGTGCCAGTATGGCAGGGCCTAATGAAAAACTGTTTTTT.

The chain joins TRBV6-5 to TRBJ1-5; 8 bases align to TRBD1. From germline, CDR1 is MNHEY and CDR2 SVGAGI. The CDR3 is 14 amino acids. Unmatched junction bases numbered 10, after V lost 11 bases and J lost 4 bases. The CDR3 protein is CAGYRDRPNQPQHF. Written as DNA, the CDR3 is TGTGCCGGCTACCGGGACAGGCCTAATCAGCCCCAGCATTTT.

The rearrangement uses TRBV7-2 and TRBJ1-1; D is unresolved. The CDR3 covers 11 residues. V gave up 5 bases and J gave up 7 bases, with 8 bases separating them. The germline V gene encodes CDR1 SGHTA and CDR2 FQGNSA. The CDR3 nucleotides read TGTGCCAGCAGCCCCCTCGTTGAAGCTTTCTTT. It specifies CASSPLVEAFF.

The chain joins TRBV6-5 to TRBJ1-5; a possible D gene is TRBD1 (6 bases). This CDR3 comprises 13 residues. V gave up 6 bases and J gave up 4 bases, with 10 bases separating them. Germline CDR1 MNHEY, CDR2 SVGAGI. CDR3 sequence reads: CASSIQGNQPQHF. The DNA of the CDR3 is TGTGCCAGCAGCATCCAGGGGAATCAGCCCCAGCATTTT.

The V gene is TRBV5-1, the J gene TRBJ1-1; 8 bases line up with TRBD1. CDR1 is SGHRS, CDR2 YFSETQ, per germline. With V trimmed by 4 bases and J by 2 bases, 4 bases remained unmatched. The CDR3 has 14 residues. The DNA of the CDR3 is TGCGCCAGCAGCCCCGGACAGGGTAACACTGAAGCTTTCTTT. Residues: CASSPGQGNTEAFF.

The chain is built from TRBV12-3 or TRBV12-4 and TRBJ1-1; unclear D gene. Trimming took off 3 bases at V and 3 bases at J, with 5 bases between the two ends. The CDR3 runs 12 residues. The CDR3 reads CASSLAYTEAFF. In DNA form, the CDR3 reads TGTGCCAGCAGTTTGGCCTACACTGAAGCTTTCTTT.

The chain is built from TRBV7-3 and TRBJ1-1; 7 nucleotides match TRBD1. With V trimmed by 2 bases and J by 3 bases, 6 bases remained unmatched. The CDR3 has 15 residues. CDR1 is SGHTA and CDR2 is FQGTGA in the germline V gene. The CDR3 region is CASSLGGGLYTEAFF. CDR3 bases: TGTGCCAGCAGCTTAGGAGGGGGCCTTTACACTGAAGCTTTCTTT.

CDR3 DNA: TGTGCCAGCAGCCGGGACAGGAACACCGGGGAGCTGTTTTTT. Translating it yields CASSRDRNTGELFF. This sequence joins TRBV13 and TRBJ2-2; the match to TRBD1 covers 7 bases. Germline V CDR1 and CDR2: PRHDT, FYEKMQ (reference sequence). The CDR3 is made up of 14 amino acids. V lost 5 bases, J lost 1 base, and 1 base stayed unmatched.

The chain uses TRBV27 and TRBJ2-5; D is unresolved. Trimming took 4 bases from V and 1 from J, leaving 7 bases between them. Germline loops: CDR1 MNHEY, CDR2 SMNVEV (reference sequence). The CDR3 consists of 13 residues. CDR3 residues: CASSSTGQETQYF. CDR3 coding DNA: TGTGCCAGCAGTTCGACGGGCCAAGAGACCCAGTACTTC.